The next 11 T cell receptor beta chains were all read from a single sample in a study of T cells in Graves' hyperthyroidism and ophthalmopathy. From RNA transcripts, TCR beta CDR3 regions were amplified. RT-PCR in the first round (using the HTBI primer set) targeted the TCR CDR3. One entry per CDR3 protein results from TCRdb running MiXCR on the multiplex PCR reads. The sample lists hundreds of thousands of distinct CDR3 sequences, 14% occurring once. Sequencing input: blood. The receptors stem from a woman aged 30 to 39 with Graves' hyperthyroidism.

This clonotype was recorded at least ten times. V and J are TRBV6-1 and TRBJ1-5, with D possibly matching TRBD1 (5 bases). The length of the CDR3 is 15 residues. V lost 6 bases to trimming and J lost 3 bases, with 15 bases between them. Per germline, CDR1 MNHNS and CDR2 SASEGT. CDR3 loop: CASRPTGGDNQPQHF. CDR3 DNA: TGTGCCAGCAGACCCACGGGAGGGGACAATCAGCCCCAGCATTTT.

The V call is TRBV19, the J call TRBJ2-7; 7 nucleotides line up with TRBD2. CDR1 is LNHDA and CDR2 is SQIVND in the germline V gene (reference sequence). CDR3 length equals 14 residues. Trimming took 3 bases from V and 3 from J; bases not matched to a gene: 5. The CDR3 bases are TGTGCCAGTAGTATGGGGCCTAGCGGCTACGAGCAGTACTTC. Translation: CASSMGPSGYEQYF. Looking up the rest from reference TRBV19 and TRBJ2-7 gives the full variable domain: DGGITQSPKYLFRKEGQNVTLSCEQNLNHDAMYWYRQDPGQGLRLIYYSQIVNDFQKGDIAEGYSVSREKKESFPLTVTSAQKNPTAFYLCASSMGPSGYEQYFGPGTRLTVT.

The gene calls are TRBV15 and TRBJ2-1; perhaps TRBD2 as D (6 bases). Trimming took 0 bases from V and 3 from J, leaving 12 bases between them. Germline CDR1 reads LNHNV; CDR2 reads YYDKDF (reference sequence). The CDR3 runs to 16 residues. The CDR3: CATSRDFREYYNEQFF. CDR3 bases: TGTGCCACCAGCAGAGATTTTCGGGAGTACTACAATGAGCAGTTCTTC. The full variable domain, rest sourced from reference TRBV15 and TRBJ2-1, is DAMVIQNPRYQVTQFGKPVTLSCSQTLNHNVMYWYQQKSSQAPKLLFHYYDKDFNNEADTPDNFQSRRPNTSFCFLDIRSPGLGDTAMYLCATSRDFREYYNEQFFGPGTRLTVL.

This clonotype was recorded many times. V is TRBV9 and J is TRBJ2-1, with D perhaps being TRBD1 or TRBD2 (6 bases each). There are 15 residues in the CDR3. The ends were cut back, 4 bases at V and 5 bases at J, with 16 bases in the middle. Germline lookup yields CDR1 SGDLS and CDR2 YYNGEE. CDR3: CASSPGGVQNNEQFF. For the CDR3, the DNA is TGTGCCAGCAGCCCCGGGGGCGTTCAGAACAATGAGCAGTTCTTC.

This clonotype was recorded a few times. The V gene is TRBV11-2, the J gene TRBJ2-5; a weak D match, TRBD1 (6 bases). This CDR3 spans 14 amino acids. Germline CDR1 is SGHAT and CDR2 is FQNNGV. Trimming cost V 6 bases and J 5 bases, with 16 bases left between them. The CDR3 sequence: CASRKVGQRETQYF. CDR3 DNA: TGTGCCAGCAGAAAGGTGGGACAACGGGAGACCCAGTACTTC.

This clonotype showed up just a few times. CDR3 coding DNA: TGTGCCAGCAGCCAAGGGCGGGAGGATCCCGAGCAGTACTTC. Translating it yields CASSQGREDPEQYF. The chain links TRBV4-2 to TRBJ2-7, with TRBD2 matching over 8 bases. In germline, CDR1 is LGHNA, CDR2 YNFKEQ. With V trimmed by 1 base and J by 6 bases, 5 bases remained unmatched. The CDR3 covers 14 residues.

The sample holds many counts of this clonotype. The V call is TRBV20-1, the J call TRBJ1-5; 8 nucleotides agree with TRBD1. Germline V CDR1 and CDR2: DFQATT, SNEGSKA (reference sequence). The CDR3 totals 14 residues. V lost 0 bases and J lost 4; bases outside the gene matches: 2. In nucleotides, the CDR3 is TGCAGTGCTAGAGATACAGGGGGGAATCAGCCCCAGCATTTT. Amino acid sequence: CSARDTGGNQPQHF.

V and J are TRBV11-1 and TRBJ1-2, with D unresolved. In germline, CDR1 is SGHAT, CDR2 FQDESV (reference sequence). The CDR3 sequence is 11 residues long. Trimming cost V 5 bases and J 8 bases, with 9 bases left between them. The CDR3 DNA follows: TGTGCCAGCAGCGTACTCAGGGGCTACACCTTC. Its translation: CASSVLRGYTF.

The CDR3 sequence: CAWSVRVGPTSGRASEQFF. The CDR3 DNA follows: TGTGCCTGGAGTGTACGGGTCGGGCCAACTAGCGGGAGGGCCTCTGAGCAGTTCTTC. The chain couples TRBV30 to TRBJ2-1; 13 positions agree with TRBD2. After removal of 0 bases from V and 9 bases from J, the junction contained 17 bases not matched to a gene. The germline CDR1 and CDR2 sequences are GTSNPN and SVGIG (reference sequence). The CDR3 is 19 residues long.

The V gene is TRBV20-1, the J gene TRBJ2-7, with 10 nucleotides matching TRBD2. Losses at the gene ends were 6 bases for V and 3 bases for J; bases not matched to a gene: 8. Germline V gene lookup returns CDR1 DFQATT and CDR2 SNEGSKA (reference sequence). The length of the CDR3 is 14 residues. CDR3 in amino acids: CSATTSGDYYEQYF. For the CDR3, the DNA is TGCAGTGCGACCACTAGCGGGGATTACTACGAGCAGTACTTC.

Points on this clonotype: It may be a read error: a sequence one base away is much more abundant. Without the conserved terminal phenylalanine or tryptophan, this CDR3 likely stems from a read error. This chain joins TRBV20-1 and TRBJ2-3; tentatively, D is TRBD2 (6 bases). V was pared by 6 bases and J by 4 bases, with 14 bases between. Germline CDR1 and CDR2: DFQATT and SNEGSKA (reference sequence). The CDR3 sequence is 13 residues long. This CDR3 is CSARAPGADTQYS. DNA of the CDR3: TGCAGTGCCCGGGCCCCGGGGGCAGATACGCAGTATTCT.